This is a list of T cell receptor beta chains from one sample in a study of blood T cell repertoires in COVID-19. The table came from immunoSEQ multiplex PCR; TCRdb's copy has only in-frame clones and leaves some out. Here the sample spans around 230,000 clones, 70% to 90% being singletons. The sample comprised peripheral blood. The receptors shown here come from a man aged 45-60 years with COVID-19, enrolled during active disease. The conserved cysteine and the conserved F or W are not part of the CDR3 here. Each record gives: D gene, J gene, CDR3 length, clone size, V gene, CDR3 protein. D genes are given only for firm matches. Expanded clones get a size class; other rows say once, few or many, or leave the size out.

d_gene: TRBD2
j_gene: TRBJ2-1
len: 13
abundance: .
v_gene: TRBV18
CDR3aa: ASSHLTGGQVEQF

d_gene: .
j_gene: TRBJ1-5
len: 12
abundance: .
v_gene: TRBV7-9
CDR3aa: ASSIGTYNQPQH

d_gene: TRBD1
j_gene: TRBJ1-2
len: 12
abundance: .
v_gene: TRBV28
CDR3aa: ASSPGQVNYGYT

d_gene: .
j_gene: TRBJ2-2
len: 12
abundance: once
v_gene: TRBV7-3
CDR3aa: ASSHDTYTGELF

d_gene: .
j_gene: TRBJ2-1
len: 10
abundance: once
v_gene: TRBV29-1
CDR3aa: SVRRVAGEQF

d_gene: TRBD2
j_gene: TRBJ2-1
len: 14
abundance: .
v_gene: TRBV9
CDR3aa: ASSGLAGRTYNEQF

d_gene: .
j_gene: TRBJ2-7
len: 12
abundance: .
v_gene: TRBV5-1
CDR3aa: ASSLTGPPGEQY

d_gene: .
j_gene: TRBJ2-3
len: 14
abundance: .
v_gene: TRBV14
CDR3aa: ASSQVLAGSTDTQY

d_gene: .
j_gene: TRBJ2-3
len: 12
abundance: .
v_gene: TRBV18
CDR3aa: ASSPADYTDTQY

d_gene: TRBD2
j_gene: TRBJ2-5
len: 12
abundance: .
v_gene: TRBV7-9
CDR3aa: ASSFSGGQETQY

d_gene: .
j_gene: TRBJ2-7
len: 11
abundance: .
v_gene: TRBV3-1/TRBV3-2
CDR3aa: ASSQDRQGKLY

d_gene: .
j_gene: TRBJ2-7
len: 14
abundance: .
v_gene: TRBV7-8
CDR3aa: ASSPNPRDTFFYLY

d_gene: TRBD1
j_gene: TRBJ1-5
len: 13
abundance: once
v_gene: TRBV6-5
CDR3aa: ATTMDRGYGQPQH

d_gene: TRBD1
j_gene: TRBJ1-2
len: 12
abundance: .
v_gene: TRBV30
CDR3aa: AWKSRQGFHGYT

d_gene: TRBD1
j_gene: TRBJ2-2
len: 15
abundance: .
v_gene: TRBV5-1
CDR3aa: ASSSDRTGAAAGELF

d_gene: TRBD1
j_gene: TRBJ1-5
len: 13
abundance: .
v_gene: TRBV2
CDR3aa: ASSDRTGHNQPQH

d_gene: .
j_gene: TRBJ1-5
len: 13
abundance: .
v_gene: TRBV28
CDR3aa: ASSRAGAGNQPQH

d_gene: .
j_gene: TRBJ2-7
len: 10
abundance: .
v_gene: TRBV7-9
CDR3aa: ASSSNYYEQY

d_gene: .
j_gene: TRBJ2-5
len: 12
abundance: .
v_gene: TRBV19
CDR3aa: ASSMRVSEETQY

d_gene: TRBD2
j_gene: TRBJ2-7
len: 12
abundance: .
v_gene: TRBV2
CDR3aa: ASRGGLAGEEQY

d_gene: .
j_gene: TRBJ1-5
len: 13
abundance: .
v_gene: TRBV19
CDR3aa: ASSRTATLNQPQH

d_gene: .
j_gene: TRBJ1-2
len: 14
abundance: .
v_gene: TRBV5-6
CDR3aa: ASSLVGGQIYYGYT

d_gene: TRBD1
j_gene: TRBJ2-7
len: 13
abundance: .
v_gene: TRBV5-1
CDR3aa: ASSPPETGAYEQY

d_gene: .
j_gene: TRBJ2-2
len: 9
abundance: .
v_gene: TRBV3-1/TRBV3-2
CDR3aa: ATRGTGELF

d_gene: TRBD2
j_gene: TRBJ2-7
len: 10
abundance: once
v_gene: TRBV27
CDR3aa: VRGGRAYEQY

d_gene: .
j_gene: TRBJ1-3
len: 12
abundance: .
v_gene: TRBV5-4
CDR3aa: ASSPGISGNTIY

d_gene: TRBD1
j_gene: TRBJ1-4
len: 12
abundance: .
v_gene: TRBV30
CDR3aa: AWDRGLTNEKLF

d_gene: TRBD2
j_gene: TRBJ2-1
len: 15
abundance: once
v_gene: TRBV7-9
CDR3aa: ASSLDFGAGGTDEQF

d_gene: TRBD1
j_gene: TRBJ2-7
len: 13
abundance: .
v_gene: TRBV5-1
CDR3aa: ASSLAGQGEYEQY

d_gene: .
j_gene: TRBJ1-5
len: 13
abundance: .
v_gene: TRBV27
CDR3aa: ASSSLGQVYQPQH

d_gene: .
j_gene: TRBJ1-2
len: 13
abundance: .
v_gene: TRBV23-1
CDR3aa: ASSPRFGLTYGYT

d_gene: .
j_gene: TRBJ2-7
len: 14
abundance: .
v_gene: TRBV6-5
CDR3aa: ASSYSGGSEQYEQY

d_gene: .
j_gene: TRBJ2-7
len: 11
abundance: few
v_gene: TRBV6-5
CDR3aa: ASNRGTSYEQY

d_gene: TRBD1
j_gene: TRBJ2-1
len: 12
abundance: .
v_gene: TRBV29-1
CDR3aa: SVLGGFSYNEQF

d_gene: .
j_gene: TRBJ1-2
len: 13
abundance: .
v_gene: TRBV10-3
CDR3aa: AISELGRDNYGYT

d_gene: TRBD2
j_gene: TRBJ2-1
len: 14
abundance: .
v_gene: TRBV5-1
CDR3aa: ASSWFRGSIDNEQF

d_gene: TRBD1
j_gene: TRBJ1-1
len: 12
abundance: .
v_gene: TRBV6-2/TRBV6-3
CDR3aa: ASSYRQGNTEAF

d_gene: .
j_gene: TRBJ1-3
len: 13
abundance: few
v_gene: TRBV3-1/TRBV3-2
CDR3aa: ASSQNQGAGNTIY

d_gene: TRBD1
j_gene: TRBJ2-7
len: 13
abundance: .
v_gene: TRBV6-6
CDR3aa: ASSYGGQGGYEQY

d_gene: TRBD1
j_gene: TRBJ2-5
len: 14
abundance: .
v_gene: TRBV6-5
CDR3aa: ASSYSSGTGQETQY

d_gene: .
j_gene: TRBJ2-7
len: 12
abundance: .
v_gene: TRBV7-2
CDR3aa: ASSLDWAGDEQY

d_gene: .
j_gene: TRBJ1-6
len: 11
abundance: few
v_gene: TRBV6-5
CDR3aa: ASSWGGDSPLH

d_gene: TRBD2
j_gene: TRBJ2-5
len: 15
abundance: once
v_gene: TRBV18
CDR3aa: ASSPGLATSRYGTQY

d_gene: .
j_gene: TRBJ2-7
len: 11
abundance: .
v_gene: TRBV18
CDR3aa: ASSPGVFYEQY

d_gene: TRBD1
j_gene: TRBJ2-2
len: 14
abundance: .
v_gene: TRBV4-2
CDR3aa: ASSQDLGQYTGELF

d_gene: .
j_gene: TRBJ1-2
len: 14
abundance: .
v_gene: TRBV4-3
CDR3aa: ASSQVRQSSNYGYT

d_gene: .
j_gene: TRBJ1-6
len: 12
abundance: .
v_gene: TRBV7-9
CDR3aa: ASKTTVINSPLH

d_gene: TRBD1
j_gene: TRBJ1-1
len: 14
abundance: .
v_gene: TRBV14
CDR3aa: ASSQGAWTGGGRAF

d_gene: .
j_gene: TRBJ1-5
len: 12
abundance: once
v_gene: TRBV5-4
CDR3aa: ASSSDRGSSPQH

d_gene: .
j_gene: TRBJ1-6
len: 12
abundance: .
v_gene: TRBV9
CDR3aa: ASSVGGGNSPLH

d_gene: TRBD1
j_gene: TRBJ2-3
len: 14
abundance: .
v_gene: TRBV6-2/TRBV6-3
CDR3aa: ASSYAGTGGFNTQY

d_gene: .
j_gene: TRBJ2-1
len: 13
abundance: .
v_gene: TRBV4-3
CDR3aa: ASSHGETSYNEQF

d_gene: .
j_gene: TRBJ2-3
len: 13
abundance: .
v_gene: TRBV18
CDR3aa: ASSRGRTNTDTQY

d_gene: TRBD1
j_gene: TRBJ2-7
len: 12
abundance: .
v_gene: TRBV28
CDR3aa: ASSTPGQPYEQY

d_gene: .
j_gene: TRBJ2-7
len: 12
abundance: .
v_gene: TRBV6-5
CDR3aa: ASSPLTGSYEQY